The 16 T cell receptor beta chains listed next were all sequenced from one sample in a study of Ad26.COV2.S vaccination and SARS-CoV-2 variants. Profiling relied on immunoSEQ multiplex PCR, and the TCRdb table lists in-frame clones only, not all of them. In the table there are about 180,000 clones, 70% to 90% of which are singletons. The starting material was peripheral blood, obtained after recovery from COVID-19. Every receptor here comes from a human donor who had recovered from COVID-19.

The J gene is TRBJ1-6, the V gene TRBV13, with 9 bases aligning to TRBD1. The CDR3 is 16 amino acids. V lost 5 bases to trimming and J lost 8 bases; unmatched junction nucleotides: 10. Germline V gene lookup returns CDR1 PRHDT and CDR2 FYEKMQ (reference sequence). DNA of the CDR3: TGTGCCAGCAGCAGACGAGACTGGACAGGGGATTCACCCCTCCACTTT. It is translated as CASSRRDWTGDSPLHF.

V gene TRBV27 combines with J gene TRBJ1-6; D possibly corresponds to TRBD1 (6 bases). CDR1 is MNHEY and CDR2 is SMNVEV in the germline V gene (reference sequence). V shed 6 bases and J shed 7 bases, with 10 bases lying between them. This CDR3 comprises 13 residues. CDR3 residues: CASRLGANSPLHF. Written as DNA, the CDR3 is TGTGCCAGCAGACTGGGGGCCAATTCACCCCTCCACTTT.

The gene calls are TRBV29-1 and TRBJ1-1; D remains ambiguous. Deletions cut 6 bases from V and 6 bases from J, with 11 bases between. The CDR3 has 11 residues. Germline values: CDR1 SQVTM, CDR2 ANQGSEA. DNA of the CDR3: TGCAGCGTCCGTCACTACGCTGAAGCTTTCTTT. This sequence encodes CSVRHYAEAFF.

The chain employs TRBV3-1 (or the pseudogene TRBV3-2) and TRBJ1-1; 8 nucleotides match TRBD1. The CDR3 totals 14 residues. Germline V gene sequence: CDR1 LGHDT, CDR2 YNNKEL (reference sequence). With V trimmed by 4 bases and J by 5 bases, 6 bases remained unmatched. CDR3 amino acids: CASSPNRQGTEAFF. CDR3 nucleotides: TGTGCCAGCAGCCCGAACCGACAGGGGACTGAAGCTTTCTTT.

A note on this clone: At the DNA level, this CDR3 is encoded by other sequences in the same sample as well. This chain connects TRBV19 to TRBJ1-3; D remains unclear. Germline CDR1 and CDR2: LNHDA and SQIVND (reference sequence). CDR3 length: 14 residues. Trimming left V 6 bases short and J 4 bases short, with 13 bases between. CDR3 coding DNA: TGTGCCAGTAGGATGACGGGCTCCGGAAACACCATATATTTT. Protein product: CASRMTGSGNTIYF.

The V call is TRBV11-3, the J call TRBJ2-3; D ambiguous. The CDR3 consists of 13 residues. Trimming shortened V by 5 bases and J by 4 bases, and 10 bases separated the two germline ends. Germline V CDR1 and CDR2: SGHNT, YENEEA. The CDR3 spells CASSRVGPDTQYF. The CDR3, as DNA: TGTGCCAGCAGCCGCGTCGGCCCAGATACGCAGTATTTT.

This clone was observed once. The chain links TRBV10-3 to TRBJ2-3; 7 positions agree with TRBD1. Germline loops: CDR1 ENHRY, CDR2 SYGVKD. With 11 bases clipped from V and 0 bases from J, the junction kept 8 bases outside the gene matches. This CDR3 is 14 amino acids long. The CDR3 loop reads CAARTGFSTDTQYF. The CDR3 nucleotides read TGTGCCGCCCGGACAGGTTTTAGCACAGATACGCAGTATTTT.

The chain links TRBV28 to TRBJ1-4; no definite D call. The germline V gene has CDR1 MDHEN and CDR2 SYDVKM. The CDR3 has 16 residues. Trimming took 5 bases from V and 0 from J, leaving 13 bases between them. Written as DNA, the CDR3 is TGTGCCAGCAGTCAGCCCGGGCTTGCAACTAATGAAAAACTGTTTTTT. Translating gives CASSQPGLATNEKLFF.

This clone is medium-sized (0.01 to 0.1%) within its sample. The genes are TRBV18 and TRBJ2-5; tentatively, D is TRBD1 or TRBD2 (5 bases each). Germline loops: CDR1 KGHSH, CDR2 LQKENI. V lost 5 bases and J lost 1, with 29 bases in between. The CDR3 totals 20 residues. The CDR3 sequence is CASSKFGDSGLWGSQETQYF. The CDR3 DNA is TGTGCCAGCTCAAAGTTCGGAGACAGTGGACTTTGGGGCAGCCAAGAGACCCAGTACTTC.

The chain couples TRBV18 to TRBJ1-5, with unresolved D. Germline V gene data show CDR1 as KGHSH and CDR2 as LQKENI. The CDR3 loop spans 14 amino acids. V dropped 2 bases and J dropped 4 bases, with 9 bases sitting between them. The CDR3 loop reads CASSPTAGNQPQHF. CDR3 nucleotide sequence: TGTGCCAGCTCACCAACGGCGGGGAATCAGCCCCAGCATTTT.

The chain joins TRBV7-6 to TRBJ2-2; tentatively, D is TRBD1 (6 bases). V lost 4 bases and J 8 bases, leaving 17 bases between the germline ends. The V gene's germline CDR1 is SGHVS and CDR2 FNYEAQ. This CDR3 has 15 amino acids. CDR3 DNA sequence: TGTGCCAGCAGCTGGAGACAGGATGCGAGTGGGGAGCTGTTTTTT. Translation gives CASSWRQDASGELFF.

DNA for the CDR3: TGCGCCAGCAGCCCCCTGGAAGGCCCCACCGGGGAGCTGTTTTTT. This codes for CASSPLEGPTGELFF. The chain couples TRBV5-1 to TRBJ2-2; D gene unclear. Germline V gives CDR1 SGHRS, CDR2 YFSETQ. V lost 4 bases, J lost 4 bases, and 14 bases lay in between. The CDR3 contains 15 residues.

This clone is a singleton in its sample. The V call is TRBV3-1 (or the pseudogene TRBV3-2), the J call TRBJ2-7; no reliable D call. The germline V gene encodes CDR1 LGHDT and CDR2 YNNKEL (reference sequence). The length of the CDR3 is 14 residues. Trimming shortened V by 1 base and J by 1 base, and 8 bases separated the two germline ends. The CDR3 spells CASSQVLGSYEQYF. DNA for the CDR3: TGTGCCAGCAGCCAAGTTCTGGGATCCTACGAGCAGTACTTC.

The chain has TRBV14 and TRBJ2-1; 8 bases fit TRBD2. From germline, CDR1 is SGHDN and CDR2 FVKESK. The CDR3 contains 17 residues. V lost 4 bases and J lost 3; bases outside the gene matches: 11. CDR3 sequence: CASSPRPGTRVYNEQFF. Here the CDR3 DNA reads TGTGCCAGCAGCCCGCGCCCCGGGACTAGGGTCTACAATGAGCAGTTCTTC. The entire variable domain, with the rest obtained from reference TRBV14 and TRBJ2-1, is as follows: EAGVTQFPSHSVIEKGQTVTLRCDPISGHDNLYWYRRVMGKEIKFLLHFVKESKQDESGMPNNRFLAERTGGTYSTLKVQPAELEDSGVYFCASSPRPGTRVYNEQFFGPGTRLTVL.

The J gene is TRBJ2-5, the V gene TRBV2, with D tentatively TRBD1 (7 bases). Per germline, CDR1 SNHLY and CDR2 FYNNEI. The V end was cut by 7 bases, the J end by 5 bases, with 20 bases between. This CDR3 is built from 15 residues. The CDR3 region has the DNA TGTGCCAGCAAGTGGTTGGAGGGGGCAGGGGAGACCCAGTACTTC. It is translated as CASKWLEGAGETQYF.

The V call is TRBV7-9, the J call TRBJ2-1; 13 nucleotides line up with TRBD2. The CDR3 covers 14 residues. The V gene end was trimmed by 4 bases and the J gene end by 9 bases; junction bases not matched to a gene: 3. Germline loops: CDR1 SEHNR, CDR2 FQNEAQ (reference sequence). The CDR3: CASSSGLAGFEQFF. Here the CDR3 DNA reads TGTGCCAGCAGCTCGGGACTAGCGGGATTTGAGCAGTTCTTC.